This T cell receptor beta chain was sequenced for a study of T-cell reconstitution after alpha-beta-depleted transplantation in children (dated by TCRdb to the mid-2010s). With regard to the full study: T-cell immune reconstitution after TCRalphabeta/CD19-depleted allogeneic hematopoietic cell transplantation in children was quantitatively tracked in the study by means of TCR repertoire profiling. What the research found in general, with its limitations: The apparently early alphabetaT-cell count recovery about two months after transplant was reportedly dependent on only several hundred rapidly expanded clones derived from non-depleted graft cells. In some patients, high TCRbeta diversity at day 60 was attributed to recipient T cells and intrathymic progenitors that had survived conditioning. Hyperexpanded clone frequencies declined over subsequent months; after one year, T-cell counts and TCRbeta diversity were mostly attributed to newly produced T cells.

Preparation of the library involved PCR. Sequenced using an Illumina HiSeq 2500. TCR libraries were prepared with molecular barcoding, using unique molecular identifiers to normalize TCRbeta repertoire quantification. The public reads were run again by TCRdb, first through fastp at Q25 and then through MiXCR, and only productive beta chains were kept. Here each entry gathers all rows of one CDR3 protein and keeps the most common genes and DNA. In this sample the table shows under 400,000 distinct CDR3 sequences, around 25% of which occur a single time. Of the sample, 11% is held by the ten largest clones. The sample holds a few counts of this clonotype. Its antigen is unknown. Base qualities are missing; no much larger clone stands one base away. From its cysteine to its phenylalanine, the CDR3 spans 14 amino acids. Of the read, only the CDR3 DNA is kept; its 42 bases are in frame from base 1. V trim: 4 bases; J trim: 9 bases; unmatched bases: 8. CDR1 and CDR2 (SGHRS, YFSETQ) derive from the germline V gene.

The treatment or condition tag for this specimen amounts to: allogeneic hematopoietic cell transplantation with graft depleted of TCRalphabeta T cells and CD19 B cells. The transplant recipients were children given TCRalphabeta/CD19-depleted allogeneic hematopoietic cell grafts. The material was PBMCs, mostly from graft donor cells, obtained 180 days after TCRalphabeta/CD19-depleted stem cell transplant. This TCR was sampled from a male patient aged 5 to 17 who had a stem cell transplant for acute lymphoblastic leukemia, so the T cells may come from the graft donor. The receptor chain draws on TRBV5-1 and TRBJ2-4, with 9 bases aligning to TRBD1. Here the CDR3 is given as CASSRGQGGTIQYF. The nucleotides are TGCGCCAGCAGCCGGGGACAGGGAGGGACCATTCAGTACTTC.